This TCR beta chain was captured in a study of tumor-infiltrating lymphocytes in primary liver carcinoma. Study summary: Surgical resection served as treatment for the primary liver carcinoma of these patients. Enrolled patients were male and female, aged 30 to 69 years. Stage T1-T3 N0M0 tumors spanned about 4 to 11 cm.

V was pared by 1 base and J by 6 bases, with 7 bases of the junction left unmatched. This CDR3 comprises 15 residues. CDR1 and CDR2 (germline): SGHAT, FQNNGV. The authors took blood RNA from unsorted whole blood and also extracted germline DNA. No patient had received treatment, and all had chronic HBV infection. The researchers produced TCR beta cDNA from 500 ng total RNA with a constant-region primer. Employing slightly modified ARM-PCR, three nested multiplex PCR rounds were run, and these gave rise to the TCR beta libraries. The first two PCR rounds used TRBV1-TRBV30 primers with a Cbeta primer, approximately 9 cycles each. TCRdb ran MiXCR on the multiplex PCR reads and lists one entry per CDR3 protein. The sample consists of hundreds of thousands of distinct CDR3 sequences, about three fifths of them appearing once.

The J gene is TRBJ2-7, the V gene TRBV11-2, with TRBD1 matching 9 bases. Sequenced sample: peripheral blood. The clonotype originates from a young woman with primary liver carcinoma and hepatitis B virus infection. The CDR3 loop is CASSLGDRAEGEQYF. The CDR3 nucleotides read TGTGCCAGCAGCTTAGGGGACAGGGCGGAAGGCGAGCAGTACTTC.